This T cell receptor beta chain was sequenced during a study of blood T cell repertoires in COVID-19. Generated by immunoSEQ multiplex PCR, the TCRdb table keeps only in-frame clones and is missing some. The table shows over 200,000 clones, with roughly 85% occurring only once. CDR3 size: 16 residues. Germline values: CDR1 SEHNR, CDR2 FQNEAQ (reference sequence). V lost 4 bases and J lost 7; bases outside the gene matches: 10. The source is a man aged 40-49 years who had recovered from COVID-19. Sequencing input: PBMCs or T cells enriched from blood (not recorded which). The V call is TRBV7-9, the J call TRBJ2-2, with 9 bases matching TRBD2. Here the CDR3 reads CASSWRGSGSVGELFF. In nucleotides, the CDR3 is TGTGCCAGCAGCTGGCGTGGTAGCGGGAGTGTCGGGGAGCTGTTTTTT.